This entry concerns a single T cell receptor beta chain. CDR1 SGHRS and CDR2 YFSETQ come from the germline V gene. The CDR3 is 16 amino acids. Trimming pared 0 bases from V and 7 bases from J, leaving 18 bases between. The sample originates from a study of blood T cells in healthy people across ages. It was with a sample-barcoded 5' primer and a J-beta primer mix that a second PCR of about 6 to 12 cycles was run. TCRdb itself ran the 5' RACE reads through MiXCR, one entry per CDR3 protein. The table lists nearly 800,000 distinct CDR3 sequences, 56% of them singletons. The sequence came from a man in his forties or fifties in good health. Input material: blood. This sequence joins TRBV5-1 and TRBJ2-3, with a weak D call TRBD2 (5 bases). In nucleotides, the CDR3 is TGCGCCAGCAGCTTGGGGAGGCCTGGAAAGAGTAATACGCAGTATTTT. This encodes CASSLGRPGKSNTQYF.